The 9 T cell receptor beta chains presented below share a single source sample, sequenced in a study of T-cell memory formation after mild COVID-19 (dated by TCRdb to the early 2020s). Library preparation used 5' RACE. Sequenced using an Illumina NovaSeq 6000. The public reads were reanalyzed by TCRdb: fastp trimming at Q25, MiXCR alignment, in-frame beta chains only. Each record represents a unique CDR3 protein, reported with the most common genes and DNA among its rows. The sample profile shows around 200,000 distinct CDR3 sequences; 27% of them were found once. 11% of the sample is in the top ten clones. Sequenced material: PBMCs or a T cell subset sorted from them (not recorded which). These receptors were obtained from an adult woman who had mild COVID-19 (a few samples of this study predate the infection). The sample titles of this study are shuffled in the database, so cell type and time point are left out; the donor was told from shared clones.

This clonotype was detected a few times. The chain links TRBV4-1 to TRBJ2-7; a possible D gene is TRBD2 (5 bases). The CDR3 runs to 15 residues. Trimming removed 1 base from V and 4 bases from J, with 14 bases in between. The germline V gene has CDR1 MGHRA and CDR2 YSYEKL. The CDR3 DNA is TGCGCCAGCAGCCAAGCATCGAGCGGCCCTTACGAGCAGTACTTC. The encoded protein is CASSQASSGPYEQYF.

Only a few counts were recorded for this clonotype. The chain combines TRBV7-3 with TRBJ2-1; D remains unclear. The V end was cut by 5 bases, the J end by 5 bases, with 16 bases between. There are 15 residues in the CDR3. Germline V CDR1 and CDR2: SGHTA, FQGTGA. CDR3 nucleotides: TGTGCCAGCAGCGTAGACTCCGGGCTCCACAATGAGCAGTTCTTC. As protein: CASSVDSGLHNEQFF.

This clonotype was detected a few times. The chain carries TRBV12-3 or TRBV12-4 and TRBJ1-1; D remains ambiguous. The CDR3 covers 13 residues. V lost 2 bases and J 0 bases, leaving 4 bases between the germline ends. CDR3 sequence reads: CASSLWMNTEAFF. CDR3 bases: TGTGCCAGCAGTTTATGGATGAACACTGAAGCTTTCTTT.

There are a few counts of this clonotype. V gene TRBV7-9 combines with J gene TRBJ1-1; D not certain. The germline gives CDR1 SEHNR, CDR2 FQNEAQ (reference sequence). Trimming took off 7 bases at V and 0 bases at J, with 6 bases between the two ends. The CDR3 sequence is 12 residues long. The CDR3 coding sequence is TGTGCCAGCACTCGCATGAACACTGAAGCTTTCTTT. Translated, it gives CASTRMNTEAFF.

V and J are TRBV7-9 and TRBJ1-6; TRBD1 matches 7 bases. The germline CDR1 and CDR2 sequences are SEHNR and FQNEAQ (reference sequence). Trimming at V came to 7 bases and at J to 6 bases, leaving 6 bases not matched to a gene. The CDR3 covers 14 residues. CDR3 sequence: CASTDRETNSPLHF. The CDR3 coding sequence is TGTGCCAGCACAGACAGGGAAACTAATTCACCCCTCCACTTT.

The rearrangement links TRBV7-2 to TRBJ2-7; 7 bases align to TRBD1. Germline trimming cut 1 base from V and 1 base from J; bases unmatched to any gene: 4. Germline-derived CDR1 and CDR2 are SGHTA and FQGNSA. The CDR3 length is 15 residues. CDR3 nucleotide sequence: TGTGCCAGCAGCTTAGATGGGACAGCGTCCTACGAGCAGTACTTC. The encoded protein is CASSLDGTASYEQYF.

This clonotype was seen a handful of times. The chain links TRBV24-1 to TRBJ2-1; D is perhaps TRBD1 (6 bases). Trimming took 3 bases from V and 8 from J, leaving 19 bases between them. CDR1 KGHDR and CDR2 SFDVKD come from the germline V gene. This CDR3 comprises 16 residues. The CDR3 spells CATSDRNRDVRDEQFF. CDR3 nucleotides: TGTGCCACCAGTGATCGTAACAGGGACGTACGGGATGAGCAGTTCTTC.

This chain uses TRBV5-1 with TRBJ2-7; 9 bases are shared with TRBD1. CDR1 is SGHRS and CDR2 is YFSETQ in the germline V gene. J lost 2 bases, V lost 3 bases, and 6 bases had no gene match. The CDR3 totals 15 residues. CDR3 sequence reads: CASSSSGQGAYEQYF. The DNA of the CDR3 is TGCGCCAGCAGCTCGTCGGGACAGGGAGCCTACGAGCAGTACTTC.

This clonotype was seen a few times. The chain joins TRBV4-1 to TRBJ2-7; tentatively, D is TRBD1 (6 bases). The length of the CDR3 is 15 residues. Germline lookup yields CDR1 MGHRA and CDR2 YSYEKL. Trimming stripped 0 bases from V and 6 bases from J, with 15 bases between. For the CDR3, the DNA is TGCGCCAGCAGCCAAGAGGGCAGGGGTATGGGCGAGCAGTACTTC. As protein: CASSQEGRGMGEQYF.